This T cell receptor beta chain was recorded in a study of blood T cell repertoires in COVID-19. Study-level background: The United States, Italy and Spain supplied acute and convalescent COVID-19 samples. T cells, B-cell-depleted T cells, or PBMCs provided the cDNA or gDNA that served as material.

Germline values: CDR1 SGHAT, CDR2 FQDESV (reference sequence). The J segment lost 4 bases and the V segment lost 5 bases, leaving 10 bases of the junction unmatched. The CDR3 is 15 residues long. Authors' processing steps: Reference gene primer amplification gave nucleated cell count estimates. Produced via immunoSEQ multiplex PCR; TCRdb's table is partial and in-frame only. That table furnishes V, J and clone size, whereas the DNA furnished D and trimming. The sample yields tens of thousands of clones, over 70% seen once. Sequencing was done on a sample of peripheral blood. The chain carries TRBV11-1 and TRBJ1-1; TRBD1 matches 7 bases. The TCR sequence derives from a woman in her sixties or seventies with acute or convalescent COVID-19. The CDR3 reads CASSPSQGWGTEAFF. In nucleotides, the CDR3 is TGTGCCAGCAGCCCTTCACAGGGGTGGGGCACTGAAGCTTTCTTT.